The present T cell receptor beta chain was sequenced within a study of human T cells and chemical hapten exposure. At the level of the study: The use of 2% DPC on about 2 cm by about 2 cm of upper inner arm skin constituted sensitization.

Broader study findings: TCRs exceeding a frequency of 1 in 1000 stayed unchanged under DPC sensitization. Expanded TCRs made up significantly more big CDR3 similarity clusters than controls did.

Time point indicated: pre-sensitization, week 0. Described treatment: therapeutic diphenylcyclopropenone sensitization with weekly scalp DPC. As processed by the authors: Samples held a median of around 100,000 TCRs, range roughly 20,000–750,000. A single record per CDR3 protein comes from TCRdb applying MiXCR to the RACE reads. TCRdb, rather than the study authors, made the V and J calls. The table includes under 300,000 distinct CDR3 sequences, about 8.1% detected once. Turning to this clonotype: Its antigen is unidentified.

Germline V gene sequence: CDR1 LGHNA, CDR2 YSLEER. This CDR3 has 15 residues. The V end lost 4 bases, the J end lost 1 base, and 10 bases lay between the germline ends. The sample was whole blood, taken in connection with sensitization to the hapten diphenylcyclopropenone (DPC). The genes are TRBV4-3 and TRBJ1-4; D is ambiguous. This sequence originates from a woman aged 40 to 49 with alopecia areata. Some clones in this sample may be carry-over from other donors' samples. The CDR3 here is CASSPGAGTNEKLFF. In DNA, the CDR3 is TGCGCCAGCAGCCCTGGAGCTGGAACTAATGAAAAACTGTTTTTT.